This TCR beta chain was sequenced in a study of PD-L1 blockade in urothelial cancer. Study in general: A median of roughly 140,000 T cells was found in the blood samples.

The CDR3 runs to 20 residues. Losses at the gene ends were 0 bases for V and 3 bases for J; bases not matched to a gene: 18. Germline lookup yields CDR1 GTSNPN and CDR2 SVGIG (reference sequence). Time point noted: peripheral blood 6 weeks after treatment start. Method: immunoSEQ multiplex PCR; TCRdb's copy keeps in-frame clones and lacks some. The sample holds some 120,000 clones; about 82% are singletons and the top ten take 2% to 2.5%. The chain joins TRBV30 to TRBJ1-5, with 9 bases matching TRBD1. The sample in question was PBMCs, obtained around atezolizumab (anti-PD-L1) treatment. The receptor was isolated from a man aged 50 or older with urothelial cancer. CDR3 sequence reads: CAWSVLYGDREPHVNQPQHF. The CDR3 nucleotides are TGTGCCTGGAGTGTACTTTACGGGGACAGGGAGCCCCACGTCAATCAGCCCCAGCATTTT. Variable domain in full (rest from reference TRBV30 and TRBJ1-5): SQTIHQWPATLVQPVGSPLSLECTVEGTSNPNLYWYRQAAGRGLQLLFYSVGIGQISSEVPQNLSASRPQDRQFILSSKKLLLSDSGFYLCAWSVLYGDREPHVNQPQHFGDGTRLSIL.